The next 26 T cell receptor beta chains were all read from a single sample in a study of Ad26.COV2.S vaccination and SARS-CoV-2 variants. As for treatment: around 19 received Ad26.COV2.S at low or high dose, single or two shots; roughly 5 received placebo; per-sample allocation not given. Sampling was done on day 63 after the first vaccine or placebo injection. TCRdb's table, derived via immunoSEQ multiplex PCR, lists solely in-frame clones and lacks some. The sample has around 450,000 clones, approximately 92% seen once. This material consisted of peripheral blood, taken in a trial of Ad26.COV2.S vaccine versus placebo. The source is a person aged 18 to 65 who received the Ad26.COV2.S COVID-19 vaccine or a placebo.

V and J are TRBV7-3 and TRBJ2-2; D perhaps matches TRBD2 (6 bases). V was pared by 2 bases and J by 6 bases, with 13 bases between. Per the germline V gene, CDR1 is SGHTA and CDR2 is FQGTGA. The CDR3 contains 15 residues. The CDR3, as DNA: TGTGCCAGCAGCTTATCGCGGGATGGGGCCGGGGAGCTGTTTTTT. The encoded protein is CASSLSRDGAGELFF.

This clone was seen a handful of times. The rearrangement uses TRBV4-1 and TRBJ1-5; D uncertain. The germline V gene encodes CDR1 MGHRA and CDR2 YSYEKL. The V gene lost 1 base and the J gene lost 2 bases, with 9 bases spanning the gap. The CDR3 covers 15 residues. The CDR3 DNA reads TGCGCCAGCAGCCAAGGACCCCTGGGCAATCAGCCCCAGCATTTT. Translated, it gives CASSQGPLGNQPQHF.

This chain connects TRBV5-8 to TRBJ2-1, with 13 bases identical to TRBD2. The germline V gene has CDR1 SGHTS and CDR2 YDEGEE. V was pared by 2 bases and J by 9 bases, with 17 bases of the junction left unmatched. The CDR3 extends over 19 amino acids. CDR3 coding DNA: TGTGCCAGCAGCTTTATGCGGACTAGCGGGAGTAAAAACCATGGTGAGCAGTTCTTC. This sequence encodes CASSFMRTSGSKNHGEQFF.

The chain recombines TRBV5-6 with TRBJ1-2, with D possibly matching TRBD1 (5 bases). The CDR3 loop spans 14 amino acids. The V gene's germline CDR1 is SGHDT and CDR2 YYEEEE. Trimming took 3 bases from V and 5 from J, leaving 14 bases between them. The CDR3 nucleotides read TGTGCCAGCAGCTCCATACAGGCGGTTTATGGCTACACCTTC. Amino acids: CASSSIQAVYGYTF.

This chain uses TRBV4-3 with TRBJ1-4; D gene unclear. V lost 1 base to trimming and J lost 6 bases, with 15 bases between them. The germline V gene encodes CDR1 LGHNA and CDR2 YSLEER. This CDR3 is 16 amino acids long. The CDR3 nucleotides are TGCGCCAGCAGCCAAGCTCTCAATGGGGAGGATGAAAAACTGTTTTTT. It yields the protein CASSQALNGEDEKLFF.

V gene TRBV7-3 combines with J gene TRBJ1-3; D unresolved. CDR1 is SGHTA and CDR2 is FQGTGA in the germline V gene. The CDR3 sequence is 15 residues long. Trimming cost V 2 bases and J 2 bases, with 10 bases left between them. The CDR3 DNA sequence: TGTGCCAGCAGCTTAGGAGTTGGCCCTGGAAACACCATATATTTT. Protein: CASSLGVGPGNTIYF.

This clone was counted once. V is TRBV13 and J is TRBJ1-2, with D possibly TRBD1 on 5 matching bases. Trimming stripped 5 bases from V and 9 bases from J, with 37 bases between. Germline lookup yields CDR1 PRHDT and CDR2 FYEKMQ (reference sequence). The CDR3 runs to 20 residues. Here the CDR3 reads CASSHTRGYSTPRDNSCYTF. CDR3 in DNA: TGTGCCAGCAGCCACACCCGGGGGTACAGCACACCCCGCGACAACTCGTGCTACACCTTC.

This clone occurred once. The chain couples TRBV4-3 to TRBJ1-5; unclear D gene. Germline V lookup: CDR1 LGHNA, CDR2 YSLEER. The V gene lost 0 bases and the J gene lost 3 bases, with 9 bases spanning the gap. There are 15 residues in the CDR3. CDR3 bases: TGCGCCAGCAGCCAAGAGCGTCAGATCAATCAGCCCCAGCATTTT. This codes for CASSQERQINQPQHF.

The chain joins TRBV30 to TRBJ2-2; 7 bases match TRBD2. Germline V gene data show CDR1 as GTSNPN and CDR2 as SVGIG (reference sequence). The length of the CDR3 is 13 residues. V dropped 8 bases and J dropped 4; count of bases not matched to a gene: 7. As DNA, the CDR3 is TGTGCCCAAGGACTAGTCGGCACCGGGGAGCTGTTTTTT. This translates into CAQGLVGTGELFF.

V gene TRBV7-3 combines with J gene TRBJ1-2; 7 positions match TRBD1. This CDR3 region has 15 residues. CDR1 and CDR2 (germline): SGHTA, FQGTGA. J was trimmed by 5 bases and V by 0 bases; bases with no gene match: 6. This chain's CDR3 is CASSLTGQPFYGYTF. As DNA, the CDR3 is TGTGCCAGCAGCTTAACGGGACAGCCGTTTTATGGCTACACCTTC.

V gene TRBV3-1 (or the pseudogene TRBV3-2) combines with J gene TRBJ1-2, with D perhaps matching TRBD1 (6 bases). From germline, CDR1 is LGHDT and CDR2 YNNKEL (reference sequence). The CDR3 is made up of 15 amino acids. Between the trimmed V and J ends, which lost 4 bases and 1 base, there was a span of 13 bases. The CDR3 region is CASSRGGSLNYGYTF. The CDR3, as DNA: TGTGCCAGCAGCCGAGGGGGGAGCCTTAACTATGGCTACACCTTC.

The chain is built from TRBV7-7 and TRBJ2-5; TRBD1 is a possible D gene (5 bases). Germline lookup yields CDR1 SSHAT and CDR2 FNYEAQ (reference sequence). V lost 5 bases and J lost 4, with 26 bases in between. This CDR3 region has 18 residues. CDR3 bases: TGTGCCAGCAGCGCGAGTACAGGTAGTACAAGGGCAGGAGAGACCCAGTACTTC. Protein sequence: CASSASTGSTRAGETQYF.

The chain joins TRBV6-6 to TRBJ1-1; D is possibly TRBD1 (6 bases). This CDR3 region has 13 residues. Germline CDR1 MNHNY, CDR2 SVGAGI (reference sequence). The V and J ends lost 6 bases and 5 bases respectively, with 13 bases between them. The CDR3 region is CASSADRWTEAFF. CDR3 nucleotide sequence: TGTGCCAGCAGCGCCGACAGGTGGACTGAAGCTTTCTTT.

The genes are TRBV12-3 or TRBV12-4 and TRBJ1-2, with D hard to call. The CDR3 runs 12 residues. The V gene lost 5 bases and the J gene lost 7 bases, with 11 bases spanning the gap. As DNA, the CDR3 is TGTGCCAGCAGTCTGGGGATTCCTGGCTACACCTTC. Translated, it gives CASSLGIPGYTF.

This chain links TRBV9 with TRBJ1-3; no clear D gene. V was trimmed by 0 bases and J by 1 base, leaving 8 bases between them. Germline V gene sequence: CDR1 SGDLS, CDR2 YYNGEE. This CDR3 has 15 residues. The CDR3 sequence: CASSVDPGSGNTIYF. The CDR3 DNA reads TGTGCCAGCAGCGTAGATCCGGGTTCTGGAAACACCATATATTTT.

The chain uses TRBV29-1 and TRBJ1-5; unclear D gene. The CDR3 spans 14 residues. Germline CDR1 is SQVTM and CDR2 is ANQGSEA. With 4 bases removed from V and 5 bases from J, the gap between germline ends came to 15 bases. Written as DNA, the CDR3 is TGCAGCGTTGCGCTGGGCCCCTTGGATCAGCCCCAGCATTTT. Residues: CSVALGPLDQPQHF. Full variable domain (rest looked up from reference TRBV29-1 and TRBJ1-5): SAVISQKPSRDICQRGTSLTIQCQVDSQVTMMFWYRQQPGQSLTLIATANQGSEATYESGFVIDKFPISRPNLTFSTLTVSNMSPEDSSIYLCSVALGPLDQPQHFGDGTRLSIL.

The chain recombines TRBV6-1 with TRBJ1-1; 8 nucleotides match TRBD1. The CDR3 extends over 14 amino acids. The V gene's germline CDR1 is MNHNS and CDR2 SASEGT. Germline trimming cut 3 bases from V and 4 bases from J; bases unmatched to any gene: 4. CDR3 protein: CASSDLTGATEAFF. The DNA for the CDR3 is TGTGCCAGCAGTGATTTGACAGGGGCCACTGAAGCTTTCTTT.

The chain combines TRBV25-1 with TRBJ2-5; a possible D gene is TRBD1 (5 bases). The germline V gene encodes CDR1 MGHDK and CDR2 SYGVNS. The CDR3 extends over 12 amino acids. Trimming took off 7 bases at V and 1 base at J, with 7 bases between the two ends. CDR3 sequence (DNA): TGTGCCAGCAAGCAGGGCCAAGAGACCCAGTACTTC. Translation: CASKQGQETQYF.

This chain's CDR3 is CASSYVRGHTGELFF. For the CDR3, the DNA is TGTGCCAGCAGTTACGTTAGGGGACACACCGGGGAGCTGTTTTTT. The chain recombines TRBV6-5 with TRBJ2-2, with D possibly being TRBD1 or TRBD2 (5 bases each). V lost 2 bases, J lost 3 bases, and 10 bases lay in between. The CDR3 consists of 15 residues. Germline V gene sequence: CDR1 MNHEY, CDR2 SVGAGI.

J is TRBJ1-1 and V is TRBV7-9; D unresolved. V shed 2 bases and J shed 0 bases, with 4 bases lying between them. Germline V gives CDR1 SEHNR, CDR2 FQNEAQ (reference sequence). CDR3 size: 13 residues. The chain's CDR3 is CASSLPLNTEAFF. DNA for the CDR3: TGTGCCAGCAGCTTACCATTGAACACTGAAGCTTTCTTT.

In its sample, this clone was seen a few times. This chain uses TRBV11-3 with TRBJ2-3; D gene ambiguous. The V end was cut by 5 bases, the J end by 4 bases, with 7 bases between. Germline V lookup: CDR1 SGHNT, CDR2 YENEEA. This CDR3 is 12 amino acids long. CDR3 coding DNA: TGTGCCAGCAGCCCCCTTTCAGATACGCAGTATTTT. Translating gives CASSPLSDTQYF. Complete variable domain (other parts from reference TRBV11-3 and TRBJ2-3): EAGVVQSPRYKIIEKKQPVAFWCNPISGHNTLYWYLQNLGQGPELLIRYENEEAVDDSQLPKDRFSAERLKGVDSTLKIQPAELGDSAVYLCASSPLSDTQYFGPGTRLTVL.

This clone was seen only a few times. The chain employs TRBV9 and TRBJ2-3; TRBD1 matches 9 bases. CDR3 size: 17 residues. From germline, CDR1 is SGDLS and CDR2 YYNGEE. Trimming took 4 bases from V and 3 from J; bases not matched to a gene: 12. CDR3 residues: CASSHPSGTGRTDTQYF. Here the CDR3 DNA reads TGTGCCAGCAGCCACCCGTCCGGGACAGGGAGAACAGATACGCAGTATTTT.

This sequence joins TRBV6-2 or TRBV6-3 and TRBJ2-7, with D uncertain. The CDR3 contains 14 residues. Trimming cost V 0 bases and J 7 bases, with 13 bases left between them. Per germline, CDR1 MNHEY and CDR2 SVGEGT. The CDR3 coding sequence is TGTGCCAGCAGTTACTCGGGTTCGGTGCGAGAGCAGTACGTC. Protein: CASSYSGSVREQYV.

J is TRBJ2-1 and V is TRBV9; the D is unclear. The CDR3 has 13 amino acids. Germline V gene lookup returns CDR1 SGDLS and CDR2 YYNGEE. Trimming stripped 2 bases from V and 8 bases from J, with 11 bases between. The CDR3 spells CASSVPWVHEQFF. DNA of the CDR3: TGTGCCAGCAGCGTTCCGTGGGTCCATGAGCAGTTCTTC.

A single count supports this clone. The chain carries TRBV9 and TRBJ2-3; D not resolved. The V end was cut by 4 bases, the J end by 1 base, with 13 bases between. Germline V gives CDR1 SGDLS, CDR2 YYNGEE. The CDR3 has 15 residues. In nucleotides, the CDR3 is TGTGCCAGCAGCTCCCTCTGGGATCGCACAGATACGCAGTATTTT. Translated: CASSSLWDRTDTQYF.

The chain couples TRBV6-2 or TRBV6-3 to TRBJ2-5; no reliable D call. The CDR3 covers 15 residues. Germline CDR1 is MNHEY and CDR2 is SVGEGT. V was shortened by 0 bases and J by 12 bases, with 20 bases between the two germline ends. Here the CDR3 DNA reads TGTGCCAGCAGTTACTCGTTTATTGGAGAGGACCCCAAGTACTTC. This translates into CASSYSFIGEDPKYF.